This T cell receptor beta chain is drawn from a study of blood T cell repertoires in COVID-19. At the level of the study: Acute-phase and convalescent COVID-19 samples originated in the United States, Italy and Spain.

CDR1 and CDR2 (germline): WSHSY, SAAADI. With 6 bases removed from V and 6 bases from J, the gap between germline ends came to 12 bases. The CDR3 sequence is 13 residues long. Clones were read by immunoSEQ multiplex PCR, and TCRdb kept only the in-frame ones, dropping some. The table lists 150,000 to 160,000 clones, about 90% of them singletons. The material sequenced was peripheral blood. This rearrangement joins TRBV10-2 to TRBJ1-5, with D hard to call. This receptor was identified in a man in his fifties or sixties with acute or convalescent COVID-19. Here the CDR3 DNA reads TGCGCCAGCAGCATAGCTTGGCCTCAGCCCCAGCATTTT. Its protein product is CASSIAWPQPQHF.